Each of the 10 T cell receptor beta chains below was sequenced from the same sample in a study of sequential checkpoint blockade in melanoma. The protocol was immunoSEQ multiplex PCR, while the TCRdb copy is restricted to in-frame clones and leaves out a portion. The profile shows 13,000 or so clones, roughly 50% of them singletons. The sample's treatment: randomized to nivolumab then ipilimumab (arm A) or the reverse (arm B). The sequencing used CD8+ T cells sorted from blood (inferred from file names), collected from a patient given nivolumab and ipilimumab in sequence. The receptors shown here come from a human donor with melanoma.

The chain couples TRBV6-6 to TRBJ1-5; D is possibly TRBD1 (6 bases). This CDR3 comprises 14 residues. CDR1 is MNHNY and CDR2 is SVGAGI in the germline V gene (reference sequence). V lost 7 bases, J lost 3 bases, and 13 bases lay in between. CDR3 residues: CASKYREFNQPQHF. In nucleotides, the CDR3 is TGTGCCAGCAAGTACAGGGAGTTCAATCAGCCCCAGCATTTT.

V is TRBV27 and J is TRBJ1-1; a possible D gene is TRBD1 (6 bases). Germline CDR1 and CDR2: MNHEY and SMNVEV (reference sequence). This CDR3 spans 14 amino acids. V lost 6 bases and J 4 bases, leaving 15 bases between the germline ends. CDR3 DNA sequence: TGTGCCAGCAGCGTTACAGGGAGTAGCACTGAAGCTTTCTTT. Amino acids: CASSVTGSSTEAFF.

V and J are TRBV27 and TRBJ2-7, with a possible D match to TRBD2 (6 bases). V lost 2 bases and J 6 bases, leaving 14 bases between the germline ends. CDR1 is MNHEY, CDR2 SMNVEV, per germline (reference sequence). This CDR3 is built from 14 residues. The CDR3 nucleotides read TGTGCCAGCAGTTTAGGAGGGCCGCGGGTCGAGCAGTACTTC. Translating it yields CASSLGGPRVEQYF.

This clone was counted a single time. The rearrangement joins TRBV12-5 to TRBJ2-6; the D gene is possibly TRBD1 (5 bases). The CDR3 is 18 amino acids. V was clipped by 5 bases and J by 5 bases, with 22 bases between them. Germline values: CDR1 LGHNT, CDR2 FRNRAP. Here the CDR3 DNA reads TGTGCTAGTGGTGGGCAAGATGCAGGACAAAGTCGGGCCAACGTCCTGACTTTC. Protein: CASGGQDAGQSRANVLTF.

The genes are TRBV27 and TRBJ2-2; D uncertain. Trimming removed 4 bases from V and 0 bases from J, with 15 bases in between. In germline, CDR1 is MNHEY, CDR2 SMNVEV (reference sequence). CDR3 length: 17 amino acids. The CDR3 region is CASSSLYGATNTGELFF. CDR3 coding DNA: TGTGCCAGCAGTTCCCTATATGGAGCGACGAACACCGGGGAGCTGTTTTTT.

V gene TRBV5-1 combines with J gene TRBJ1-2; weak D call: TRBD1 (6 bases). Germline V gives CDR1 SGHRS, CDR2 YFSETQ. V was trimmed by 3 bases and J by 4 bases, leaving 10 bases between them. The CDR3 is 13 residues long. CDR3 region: CASSWGQSYGYTF. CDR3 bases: TGCGCCAGCAGCTGGGGGCAAAGCTATGGCTACACCTTC.

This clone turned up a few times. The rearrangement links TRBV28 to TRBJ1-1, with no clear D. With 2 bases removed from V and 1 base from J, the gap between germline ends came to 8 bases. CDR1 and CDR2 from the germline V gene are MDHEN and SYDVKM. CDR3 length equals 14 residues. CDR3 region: CASSLGRGNTEAFF. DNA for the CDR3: TGTGCCAGCAGTTTAGGACGGGGGAACACTGAAGCTTTCTTT.

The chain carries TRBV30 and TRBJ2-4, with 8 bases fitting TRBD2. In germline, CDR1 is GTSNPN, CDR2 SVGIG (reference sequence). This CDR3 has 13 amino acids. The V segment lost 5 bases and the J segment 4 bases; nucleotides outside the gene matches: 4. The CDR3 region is CAWQGLDKNIQYF. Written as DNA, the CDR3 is TGTGCCTGGCAGGGACTAGATAAAAACATTCAGTACTTC.

CDR3 nucleotides: TGTGCCAGCAGACATAGAGGGACTAGCGGGAGCCACTCCTACGAGCAGTACTTC. As protein: CASRHRGTSGSHSYEQYF. V and J are TRBV2 and TRBJ2-7; TRBD2 aligns across 14 bases. CDR3 size: 18 residues. Germline values: CDR1 SNHLY, CDR2 FYNNEI. V was pared by 6 bases and J by 0 bases, with 10 bases of the junction left unmatched.

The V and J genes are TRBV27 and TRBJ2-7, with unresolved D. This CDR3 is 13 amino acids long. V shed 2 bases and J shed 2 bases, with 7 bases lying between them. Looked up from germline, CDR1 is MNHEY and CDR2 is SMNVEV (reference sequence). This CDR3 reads CASSLGRPYEQYF. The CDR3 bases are TGTGCCAGCAGTTTAGGCAGGCCCTACGAGCAGTACTTC.